This TCR beta chain was captured in a study of cytomegalovirus exposure and HLA in healthy donors. The PCR had 60 Vbeta and 13 Jbeta primers. Sequencing was performed with immunoSEQ multiplex PCR; in TCRdb, only in-frame clones are kept and a portion is missing. This table has approximately 220,000 clones, roughly 82% appearing once. Overall study results and limits: Analysis performed later showed TCR beta chains linked to HLA being more clonally expanded than equally common others. Roughly uniform depth of sequencing across donors was assumed in presence/absence analyses.

Germline CDR1 MNHEY, CDR2 SVGAGI. The ends were cut back, 5 bases at V and 8 bases at J, with 12 bases in the middle. The CDR3 sequence is 13 residues long. About this clone: Its target is unknown.

The clonotype was recovered from a man aged 35-49 years in good health and CMV-seropositive. The chain recombines TRBV6-5 with TRBJ1-4, with a weak D call TRBD1 (5 bases). The sequenced sample was PBMCs. CDR3 nucleotides: TGTGCCAGCAGTAATATTCAGGGAGAAAAACTGTTTTTT. It is translated as CASSNIQGEKLFF.